These 22 T cell receptor beta chains were sequenced from one sample in a study of blood T cell repertoires in COVID-19. TCRdb's table, derived via immunoSEQ multiplex PCR, lists solely in-frame clones and lacks some. The sample consists of more than 80,000 clones, approximately 86% of them appearing once. The sequencing sample was made of peripheral blood. These receptors originate from an elderly woman with COVID-19, enrolled during active disease.

The rearrangement uses TRBV7-8 and TRBJ2-7, with TRBD2 matching 11 bases. CDR1 and CDR2 from the germline V gene are SGHVS and FQNEAQ. Germline trimming cut 3 bases from V and 0 bases from J; bases unmatched to any gene: 7. The CDR3 loop spans 17 amino acids. This chain's CDR3 is CASSFKTSGTSSYEQYF. The DNA of the CDR3 is TGTGCCAGCAGCTTCAAGACTAGCGGGACGAGCTCCTACGAGCAGTACTTC.

Here the CDR3 DNA reads TGTGCCAGCAGTCTAGGGAGTTCTCTGGAGCAGTACTTC. It codes for CASSLGSSLEQYF. This chain joins TRBV5-6 and TRBJ2-7; a possible D gene is TRBD2 (5 bases). V lost 5 bases and J 7 bases, leaving 16 bases between the germline ends. The germline CDR1 and CDR2 sequences are SGHDT and YYEEEE. CDR3 length equals 13 residues. The full variable domain, rest sourced from reference TRBV5-6 and TRBJ2-7, is DAGVTQSPTHLIKTRGQQVTLRCSPKSGHDTVSWYQQALGQGPQFIFQYYEEEERQRGNFPDRFSGHQFPNYSSELNVNALLLGDSALYLCASSLGSSLEQYFGPGTRLTVT.

This clone was observed a few times. The chain employs TRBV6-5 and TRBJ1-1; TRBD1 aligns across 9 bases. The trim removed 2 bases at V and 4 bases at J, leaving 2 bases unmatched. Germline-derived CDR1 and CDR2 are MNHEY and SVGAGI. CDR3 length: 14 residues. The CDR3 DNA is TGTGCCAGCAGTTACAGACAGGGGGTCACTGAAGCTTTCTTT. It codes for CASSYRQGVTEAFF.

The chain couples TRBV29-1 to TRBJ2-7; 7 bases match TRBD1. CDR3 length: 13 residues. CDR1 SQVTM and CDR2 ANQGSEA come from the germline V gene. Trimming at V came to 5 bases and at J to 2 bases, leaving 6 bases not matched to a gene. The CDR3 DNA reads as TGCAGCGTTAGGGACAGCCTGACCTACGAGCAGTACTTC. Amino acid sequence: CSVRDSLTYEQYF.

The chain combines TRBV10-3 with TRBJ2-7; no clear D. The CDR3 extends over 11 amino acids. CDR1 is ENHRY and CDR2 is SYGVKD in the germline V gene. Trimming took 11 bases from V and 2 from J, leaving 10 bases between them. The CDR3 DNA follows: TGTGCCTCCGCGGCCACCTACGAGCAGTACTTC. This codes for CASAATYEQYF.

V usage is TRBV5-4 and J usage is TRBJ1-2, with 9 bases matching TRBD1. The germline gives CDR1 SGHNT, CDR2 YYREEE (reference sequence). CDR3 length equals 17 residues. The V segment lost 2 bases and the J segment 8 bases; nucleotides outside the gene matches: 16. The CDR3 sequence: CASSLSPDRGSFSGYTF. DNA of the CDR3: TGTGCCAGCAGCTTATCACCGGACAGGGGAAGCTTTTCGGGCTACACCTTC.

J is TRBJ1-2 and V is TRBV7-2, with D unresolved. This CDR3 spans 13 amino acids. Trimming removed 3 bases at V and 2 bases at J, with 7 bases between. Germline V lookup: CDR1 SGHTA, CDR2 FQGNSA. CDR3 nucleotides: TGTGCCAGCAGCTTTGCAGGAAACTATGGCTACACCTTC. Its translation is CASSFAGNYGYTF.

The V and J genes are TRBV28 and TRBJ2-7, with a weak D call TRBD2 (6 bases). The CDR3 length is 14 residues. Germline CDR1 is MDHEN and CDR2 is SYDVKM. The V end lost 5 bases, the J end lost 5 bases, and 16 bases lay between the germline ends. The CDR3 loop is CASSHPREHHEQYF. The CDR3 bases are TGTGCCAGCAGTCACCCCCGGGAGCATCACGAGCAGTACTTC.

The genes are TRBV19 and TRBJ2-5; the D gene is possibly TRBD2 (7 bases). Per the germline V gene, CDR1 is LNHDA and CDR2 is SQIVND (reference sequence). V lost 5 bases to trimming and J lost 9 bases, with 22 bases between them. The CDR3 is 15 residues long. CDR3: CASSAGTTKGGSQYF. DNA for the CDR3: TGTGCCAGTAGTGCCGGGACAACAAAGGGGGGGTCCCAGTACTTC.

This clone came up a few times. This rearrangement joins TRBV2 to TRBJ2-5, with D tentatively TRBD2 (6 bases). This CDR3 is built from 11 residues. V was shortened by 7 bases and J by 4 bases, with 7 bases between the two germline ends. CDR1 SNHLY and CDR2 FYNNEI come from the germline V gene. The CDR3: CASMGGETQYF. In DNA form, the CDR3 reads TGTGCCAGCATGGGGGGAGAGACCCAGTACTTC.

The rearrangement joins TRBV10-3 to TRBJ2-2; 8 bases agree with TRBD2. V was clipped by 2 bases and J by 5 bases; unmatched bases: 4. CDR1 ENHRY and CDR2 SYGVKD come from the germline V gene. The CDR3 has 15 amino acids. For the CDR3, the DNA is TGTGCCATCAGTGAGACTAGCGGAGGTACCGGGGAGCTGTTTTTT. Its protein is CAISETSGGTGELFF.

The chain employs TRBV9 and TRBJ2-1; maybe TRBD2 (5 bases). The CDR3 length is 18 residues. With 0 bases removed from V and 3 bases from J, the gap between germline ends came to 19 bases. Germline CDR1 is SGDLS and CDR2 is YYNGEE. In DNA form, the CDR3 reads TGTGCCAGCAGCGTAGGATTGTCGGGGTTGAGTGGCTACAATGAGCAGTTCTTC. Translating it yields CASSVGLSGLSGYNEQFF.

V and J are TRBV18 and TRBJ2-5; 9 nucleotides match TRBD2. The germline V gene has CDR1 KGHSH and CDR2 LQKENI. The trim removed 6 bases at V and 2 bases at J, leaving 4 bases unmatched. This CDR3 is built from 14 residues. CDR3 residues: CASSRLAEQETQYF. The DNA of the CDR3 is TGTGCCAGCTCGCGACTAGCGGAGCAAGAGACCCAGTACTTC.

The genes are TRBV19 and TRBJ2-1, with D unclear. This CDR3 comprises 15 residues. CDR1 is LNHDA, CDR2 SQIVND, per germline (reference sequence). Trimming cost V 5 bases and J 0 bases, with 11 bases left between them. The CDR3 coding sequence is TGTGCCAGTAGTCAGACTGGTAGCTCCTACAATGAGCAGTTCTTC. Translating gives CASSQTGSSYNEQFF.

This sequence joins TRBV2 and TRBJ2-5, with 8 bases fitting TRBD2. After removal of 7 bases from V and 2 bases from J, the junction contained 3 bases not matched to a gene. CDR3 length equals 13 residues. CDR1 and CDR2 from the germline V gene are SNHLY and FYNNEI. The CDR3 is CASKRGSQETQYF. In DNA form, the CDR3 reads TGTGCCAGCAAGCGGGGGAGTCAAGAGACCCAGTACTTC.

The rearrangement joins TRBV6-5 to TRBJ2-3, with D hard to call. The CDR3 extends over 14 amino acids. V lost 0 bases and J lost 6, with 10 bases in between. Germline V gene lookup returns CDR1 MNHEY and CDR2 SVGAGI. The CDR3 bases are TGTGCCAGCAGTTACTCTGACACGGCCGATACGCAGTATTTT. Translation gives CASSYSDTADTQYF.

In this sample, this clone turned up a few times. The CDR3 bases are TGTGCCAGCAGTTCGCCCCTCGGACAGGGATCCTCCTATGGCTACACCTTC. Translating gives CASSSPLGQGSSYGYTF. This chain uses TRBV27 with TRBJ1-2; 8 bases map to TRBD1. Trimming removed 4 bases from V and 4 bases from J; junction bases left unmatched: 14. In germline, CDR1 is MNHEY, CDR2 SMNVEV (reference sequence). The CDR3 length is 17 residues.

The CDR3: CASSLDRGYNEQFF. As DNA, the CDR3 is TGTGCCAGCAGCTTAGATCGCGGGTACAATGAGCAGTTCTTC. The rearrangement joins TRBV7-2 to TRBJ2-1, with D perhaps matching TRBD2 (5 bases). The length of the CDR3 is 14 residues. CDR1 SGHTA and CDR2 FQGNSA come from the germline V gene. V dropped 1 base and J dropped 4 bases, with 8 bases sitting between them. The complete variable domain, with remaining parts taken from reference TRBV7-2 and TRBJ2-1, reads GAGVSQSPSNKVTEKGKDVELRCDPISGHTALYWYRQSLGQGLEFLIYFQGNSAPDKSGLPSDRFSAERTGGSVSTLTIQRTQQEDSAVYLCASSLDRGYNEQFFGPGTRLTVL.

V is TRBV27 and J is TRBJ2-7; 16 bases map to TRBD2. Germline CDR1 reads MNHEY; CDR2 reads SMNVEV (reference sequence). V lost 0 bases, J lost 3 bases, and 8 bases stayed unmatched. This CDR3 has 19 amino acids. The CDR3 region has the DNA TGTGCCAGCAGTTTATCGGGGACTAGCGGGAGGGCGATCGTCTACGAGCAGTACTTC. Its translation is CASSLSGTSGRAIVYEQYF.

This clone was recorded once. This chain connects TRBV18 to TRBJ2-3; D is unclear. The CDR3 sequence is 15 residues long. V was shortened by 3 bases and J by 4 bases, with 14 bases between the two germline ends. Per germline, CDR1 KGHSH and CDR2 LQKENI. The CDR3 DNA reads TGTGCCAGCTCACCCCTTCCTTTTGGGCCAGATACGCAGTATTTT. It yields the protein CASSPLPFGPDTQYF.

This chain connects TRBV5-8 to TRBJ2-3; TRBD2 might be the D (6 bases). The germline V and J ends were trimmed by 2 bases and 5 bases, with 12 bases remaining between them. The CDR3 loop spans 14 amino acids. Germline V CDR1 and CDR2: SGHTS, YDEGEE. CDR3 residues: CASSLREYLDTQYF. The CDR3 DNA reads TGTGCCAGCAGCTTACGGGAGTATCTAGATACGCAGTATTTT.

The gene calls are TRBV14 and TRBJ2-7, with 8 bases matching TRBD2. The CDR3 length is 15 residues. The V and J ends lost 3 bases and 3 bases, in that order; junction bases with no gene match: 7. Germline V gives CDR1 SGHDN, CDR2 FVKESK. The CDR3: CASSQRGLVGYEQYF. Written as DNA, the CDR3 is TGTGCCAGCAGCCAGAGGGGACTAGTGGGCTACGAGCAGTACTTC.